This T cell receptor beta chain was recorded in a study of molecular identifiers for immune sequencing clone quantification. Overall study context: Across replicate runs, RNA obtained from approximately 20,000 or 100,000 naive CD8 cells was divided into five, with four undergoing sequencing.

With respect to this clonotype: Its specificity is unknown. A much larger clonotype is one base distant, so this may be a read error.

The V end was cut by 2 bases, the J end by 2 bases, with 10 bases between. The CDR3 has 14 amino acids. Germline-derived CDR1 and CDR2 are SGHVS and FNYEAQ. Previously described methods and listed TCR primers were used for bulk TCR libraries. TCRdb fed the PCR reads into MiXCR, producing one record per CDR3 protein. The profile shows approximately 590,000 distinct CDR3 sequences, about 25% of them singletons. Study observations and caveats: Clonotypes surpassing 20 RNA copies contained over 97% of effector molecules, versus under 1% in naive cells.

Sorted naive CD8 T cells were those defined as CD8+CD4-CCR7+CD45RA+. Sequencing input: naive CD8+ T cells from blood, with Jurkat cell RNA spiked in. Documented subset: FACS-sorted CD8+CD4-CCR7+CD45RA+ naive T cells. This receptor was identified in a human donor in good health. Some libraries in this study had Jurkat cell RNA spiked in. The chain has TRBV7-6 and TRBJ2-7, with D hard to call. The CDR3 region is CASSLNGPPYEQYF. The DNA for the CDR3 is TGTGCCAGCAGCTTAAACGGGCCGCCCTACGAGCAGTACTTC.